This entry concerns a single T cell receptor (beta chain). Axillary draining lymph nodes of breast cancer patients supplied the node samples. This entry is derived from a study of breast tumors, draining lymph nodes, adjacent tissues. CDR3 size: 15 residues. Germline loops: CDR1 LGHDT, CDR2 YNNKEL (reference sequence). V dropped 0 bases and J dropped 7 bases, with 16 bases sitting between them. One entry per CDR3 protein results from TCRdb running MiXCR on the multiplex PCR reads. Counted here are approximately 280,000 distinct CDR3 sequences, around 30% occurring once; the ten biggest clones make up about 1.2%.

The chain links TRBV3-1 to TRBJ2-7; D uncertain. The sequenced sample was axillary lymph node tissue. This sequence was found in a female donor with breast cancer. Some clones in this sample may be carry-over from other donors' samples. The CDR3 reads CASSQEVVGIGEQYF. The CDR3 coding sequence is TGTGCCAGCAGCCAAGAAGTGGTAGGGATCGGGGAGCAGTACTTC.